Sequencing of this TCR beta chain was carried out in a study of cytomegalovirus exposure and HLA in healthy donors. Across the study: Of the donors genotyped, several hundred in all, 80% to 85% fell in the Caucasian-associated ancestry cluster. Study findings and constraints: Associated with cytomegalovirus, according to the listing, were 164 TCR beta chains. Roughly even sequencing depth across donors was the assumption behind the presence/absence analyses.

Primers: 60 Vbeta forward and 13 Jbeta reverse. The assay was immunoSEQ multiplex PCR, and TCRdb's table has in-frame clones only and misses some. Of 95,000 to 120,000 clones detected, roughly 67% appear once; the ten largest clones hold roughly 8.7%. Remarks on this clone: The antigen is not known.

V shed 11 bases and J 3 bases; nucleotides not matched to a gene: 10. The CDR3 is 15 amino acids. The germline CDR1 and CDR2 sequences are LNHDA and SQIVND (reference sequence). What was sequenced was PBMCs. The V call is TRBV19, the J call TRBJ2-2, with TRBD1 matching over 9 bases. The origin of this receptor is a man aged 18 to 29 in good health and CMV-seropositive. CDR3 nucleotide sequence: TGTGCCGCGAATCCGGGGGACAGGGACACCGGGGAGCTGTTTTTT. It is translated as CAANPGDRDTGELFF.